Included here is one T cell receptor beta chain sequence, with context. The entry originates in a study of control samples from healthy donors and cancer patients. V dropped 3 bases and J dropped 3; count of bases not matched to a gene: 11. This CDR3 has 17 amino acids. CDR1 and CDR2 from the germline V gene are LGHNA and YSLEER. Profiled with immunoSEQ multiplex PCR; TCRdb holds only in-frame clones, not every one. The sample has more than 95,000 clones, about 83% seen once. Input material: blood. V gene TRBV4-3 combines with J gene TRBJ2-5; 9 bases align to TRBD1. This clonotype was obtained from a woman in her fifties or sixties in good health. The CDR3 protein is CASSQTLPGQGEETQYF. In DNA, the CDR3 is TGCGCCAGCAGCCAGACGTTACCGGGACAGGGAGAAGAGACCCAGTACTTC.